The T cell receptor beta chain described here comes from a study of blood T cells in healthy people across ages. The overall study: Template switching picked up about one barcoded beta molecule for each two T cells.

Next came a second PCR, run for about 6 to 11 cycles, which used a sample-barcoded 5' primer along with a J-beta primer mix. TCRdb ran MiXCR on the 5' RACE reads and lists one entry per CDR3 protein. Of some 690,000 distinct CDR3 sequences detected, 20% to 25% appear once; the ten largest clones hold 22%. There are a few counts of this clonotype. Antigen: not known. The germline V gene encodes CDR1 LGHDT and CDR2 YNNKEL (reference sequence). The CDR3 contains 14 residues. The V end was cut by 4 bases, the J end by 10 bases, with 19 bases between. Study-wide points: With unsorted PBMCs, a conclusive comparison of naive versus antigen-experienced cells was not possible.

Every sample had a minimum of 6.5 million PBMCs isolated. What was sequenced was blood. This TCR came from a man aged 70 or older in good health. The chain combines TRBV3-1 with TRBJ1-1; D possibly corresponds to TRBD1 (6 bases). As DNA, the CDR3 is TGTGCCAGCAGCCCACGTGGGGGCCGCGGGGCAGCTTTCTTT. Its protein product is CASSPRGGRGAAFF. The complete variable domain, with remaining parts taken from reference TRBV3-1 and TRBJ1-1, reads DTAVSQTPKYLVTQMGNDKSIKCEQNLGHDTMYWYKQDSKKFLKIMFSYNNKELIINETVPNRFSPKSPDKAHLNLHINSLELGDSAVYFCASSPRGGRGAAFFGQGTRLTVV.